One and the same sample provided the 7 T cell receptor beta chains below, sequenced in a study of shared clonotypes between healthy human individuals. Profiling relied on immunoSEQ multiplex PCR, and the TCRdb table lists in-frame clones only, not all of them. There are some 1.4 million clones in the sample; over 95% occur only once, and over 1% lies in the top ten. Sequenced sample: naive CD4+ T cells sorted from blood. Subset denoted: CD45RA+ positively selected. The source of these receptors is a man in his thirties or forties in good health.

The chain is built from TRBV7-2 and TRBJ2-1, with no clear D. The V gene's germline CDR1 is SGHTA and CDR2 FQGNSA. The CDR3 covers 14 residues. Trimming pared 2 bases from V and 7 bases from J, leaving 12 bases between. CDR3 coding DNA: TGTGCCAGCAGCTTAATGATCAGGCCGAATGAGCAGTTCTTC. Translated: CASSLMIRPNEQFF. Drawing the rest from reference TRBV7-2 and TRBJ2-1, the complete variable domain is GAGVSQSPSNKVTEKGKDVELRCDPISGHTALYWYRQSLGQGLEFLIYFQGNSAPDKSGLPSDRFSAERTGGSVSTLTIQRTQQEDSAVYLCASSLMIRPNEQFFGPGTRLTVL.

The chain recombines TRBV7-6 with TRBJ1-1; D not certain. V gave up 4 bases and J gave up 1 base, with 7 bases separating them. The CDR3 is 13 residues long. Per germline, CDR1 SGHVS and CDR2 FNYEAQ. The CDR3 loop reads CASSSLKNTEAFF. The CDR3 DNA reads as TGTGCCAGCAGCTCACTAAAGAACACTGAAGCTTTCTTT. The full variable domain, with the rest looked up from reference TRBV7-6 and TRBJ1-1, is GAGVSQSPRYKVTKRGQDVALRCDPISGHVSLYWYRQALGQGPEFLTYFNYEAQQDKSGLPNDRFSAERPEGSISTLTIQRTEQRDSAMYRCASSSLKNTEAFFGQGTRLTVV.

The chain combines TRBV7-3 with TRBJ2-7; 10 bases are a match to TRBD1. The CDR3 runs 16 residues. Losses at the gene ends were 3 bases for V and 3 bases for J; bases not matched to a gene: 8. CDR1 SGHTA and CDR2 FQGTGA come from the germline V gene. This CDR3 reads CASSFRTGTGVYEQYF. In nucleotides, the CDR3 is TGTGCCAGCAGCTTCCGGACCGGGACAGGGGTCTACGAGCAGTACTTC.

This sequence joins TRBV5-4 and TRBJ2-7; 7 bases agree with TRBD1. The germline V gene has CDR1 SGHNT and CDR2 YYREEE (reference sequence). The CDR3 contains 14 residues. V trimming: 2 bases; J trimming: 3 bases; junction bases outside the gene matches: 5. This chain's CDR3 is CASSLADRYYEQYF. The CDR3 nucleotides are TGTGCCAGCAGCTTAGCGGACAGGTACTACGAGCAGTACTTC.

J is TRBJ2-2 and V is TRBV21-1; the table's D gene call, TRBD1, was not cross checked with the DNA. TRBV21-1 is a listed pseudogene. The CDR3 loop spans 14 amino acids. For the CDR3, the DNA is TGTGCCAGCTCCCAGGGGGTCCACACCGGGGAGCTGTTTTTT. The encoded protein is CASSQGVHTGELFF.

The chain couples TRBV15 to TRBJ1-2, with D possibly TRBD1 on 6 matching bases. Germline CDR1 and CDR2: LNHNV and YYDKDF (reference sequence). This CDR3 is built from 17 residues. Deletions cut 1 base from V and 7 bases from J, with 22 bases between. CDR3 bases: TGTGCCACCAGCAGAGCCCCTTGGGGGGCAGGGCCCGGTGGCTACACCTTC. Protein product: CATSRAPWGAGPGGYTF.

CDR3 residues: CAWSEDRDKNEQFF. The CDR3 DNA sequence: TGTGCCTGGAGTGAAGACAGGGATAAAAATGAGCAGTTCTTC. The gene calls are TRBV30 and TRBJ2-1, with TRBD1 matching over 7 bases. The CDR3 is 14 residues long. The J segment lost 7 bases and the V segment lost 1 base, leaving 7 bases of the junction unmatched. The germline gives CDR1 GTSNPN, CDR2 SVGIG (reference sequence).